The clone carrying this TCR beta chain was seen a few times. Its antigen is undetermined. Each CDR3 protein is one row after TCRdb ran MiXCR on the 5' RACE reads. The sample consists of approximately 510,000 distinct CDR3 sequences, less than 25% of them appearing once. The CDR3 runs to 14 residues. The germline V gene encodes CDR1 KGHSH and CDR2 LQKENI. Trimming cost V 6 bases and J 9 bases; bases outside gene matches: 10. This sample was taken from a study of T cells after yellow fever vaccination. Notes on the study in general: Re-detected after boosting: most primary clones, approximately 97% of CD4 and about 85% of CD8. CD4 and CD8 compartments shared a small share of clonotypes, likely from convergent recombination.

This sequence originates from a man aged 18 to 29 who received the YFV17D yellow fever vaccine. V usage is TRBV18 and J usage is TRBJ2-1, with 8 positions matching TRBD2. The source material was PBMCs, sampled 21 days after the first yellow fever vaccination. CDR3: CASSPTSAVGEQFF. The CDR3 DNA reads as TGTGCCAGCTCCCCGACTAGCGCGGTCGGTGAGCAGTTCTTC.